This passage covers 30 T cell receptor beta chains from one sample sequenced in a study of T cells in Graves' hyperthyroidism and ophthalmopathy. Amplification of TCR beta CDR3 regions was performed using RNA transcripts as template. When the TCR CDR3 underwent first-round RT-PCR, the HTBI primer set was used. MiXCR, run by TCRdb on the multiplex PCR reads, gives a single entry per CDR3 protein. The repertoire holds about 580,000 distinct CDR3 sequences, with roughly 13% as singletons. Sequenced material: blood. All receptors come from a woman aged 30 to 39 with Graves' hyperthyroidism that later progressed to Graves' ophthalmopathy.

In its sample, this clonotype was seen many times. This chain links TRBV20-1 with TRBJ2-1; D uncertain. The V end was cut by 0 bases, the J end by 3 bases, with 12 bases between. The germline V gene encodes CDR1 DFQATT and CDR2 SNEGSKA (reference sequence). The CDR3 has 15 amino acids. The CDR3 here is CSARDTPPNYNEQFF. CDR3 nucleotides: TGCAGTGCTAGAGATACTCCTCCGAACTACAATGAGCAGTTCTTC.

The rearrangement links TRBV9 to TRBJ2-2; 7 nucleotides align to TRBD2. The length of the CDR3 is 19 residues. Germline V gives CDR1 SGDLS, CDR2 YYNGEE. The junction had 20 bases not matched to a gene; V was cut back by 6 bases and J by 3 bases. The CDR3 nucleotides are TGTGCCAGCACCCTCTCCGTCTTTGGGGAGGGCCGTTACACCGGGGAGCTGTTTTTT. Encoded protein: CASTLSVFGEGRYTGELFF.

Many counts were recorded for this clonotype. The rearrangement uses TRBV2 and TRBJ2-3; D unclear. V was shortened by 8 bases and J by 2 bases, with 14 bases between the two germline ends. The germline gives CDR1 SNHLY, CDR2 FYNNEI. The CDR3 runs 14 residues. The CDR3 region has the DNA TGTGCCAGCGCCAGCGTGAGTAACACAGATACGCAGTATTTT. This sequence encodes CASASVSNTDTQYF.

This clonotype was seen many times. The chain links TRBV10-3 to TRBJ2-1; 16 bases are shared with TRBD2. After removal of 10 bases from V and 5 bases from J, the junction contained 8 bases not matched to a gene. From germline, CDR1 is ENHRY and CDR2 SYGVKD. The CDR3 is 16 residues long. CDR3 bases: TGTGCCACGGGACTAGCGGGAGGGCGGGTAAACAATGAGCAGTTCTTC. Translation: CATGLAGGRVNNEQFF.

This clonotype has ten or more counts. This chain connects TRBV11-1 to TRBJ2-1; maybe TRBD2 (5 bases). V lost 8 bases and J 5 bases, leaving 13 bases between the germline ends. Per germline, CDR1 SGHAT and CDR2 FQDESV (reference sequence). This CDR3 spans 13 amino acids. CDR3 nucleotides: TGTGCCAGCGCACTAGGGTTAGACAATGAGCAGTTCTTC. It codes for CASALGLDNEQFF.

This clonotype was found many times. The rearrangement uses TRBV20-1 and TRBJ2-5; 10 nucleotides align to TRBD2. The CDR3 contains 15 residues. Trimming took 5 bases from V and 2 from J; bases not matched to a gene: 8. Germline V gene sequence: CDR1 DFQATT, CDR2 SNEGSKA (reference sequence). The DNA for the CDR3 is TGCAGTGCTTGGCCAGCGGGAGGGGGGCAAGAGACCCAGTACTTC. It translates to CSAWPAGGGQETQYF.

This sequence joins TRBV18 and TRBJ1-5; perhaps TRBD1 as D (6 bases). V gave up 4 bases and J gave up 9 bases, with 13 bases separating them. The germline CDR1 and CDR2 sequences are KGHSH and LQKENI. The length of the CDR3 is 13 residues. DNA for the CDR3: TGTGCCAGCTCACAGGGGGGGGATCCGCCCCAGCATTTT. Its translation is CASSQGGDPPQHF.

The CDR3 DNA reads TGCGCCAGCTCCGGGCCGGGACAGGGAGGGGAGACCCAGTACTTC. Protein: CASSGPGQGGETQYF. The chain links TRBV4-1 to TRBJ2-5; 9 bases agree with TRBD1. The ends lost 8 bases at V and 5 bases at J; junction bases unmatched: 12. The CDR3 has 15 amino acids. Germline V gives CDR1 MGHRA, CDR2 YSYEKL.

This clonotype has at least ten counts. CDR3: CASSLTHLSTDTQYF. CDR3 nucleotide sequence: TGTGCCAGCAGTTTGACCCATCTCAGCACAGATACGCAGTATTTT. The chain carries TRBV14 and TRBJ2-3, with D uncertain. Per germline, CDR1 SGHDN and CDR2 FVKESK. The germline V and J ends were trimmed by 6 bases and 0 bases, with 13 bases remaining between them. There are 15 residues in the CDR3.

The gene calls are TRBV20-1 and TRBJ1-3; a possible D gene is TRBD1 (5 bases). Per the germline V gene, CDR1 is DFQATT and CDR2 is SNEGSKA (reference sequence). The germline V and J ends were trimmed by 0 bases and 0 bases, with 12 bases remaining between them. The CDR3 covers 16 residues. The CDR3 loop reads CSARDYRGNSGNTIYF. In DNA form, the CDR3 reads TGCAGTGCTAGAGATTATAGGGGTAACTCTGGAAACACCATATATTTT.

Ten or more counts support this clonotype. The V and J genes are TRBV20-1 and TRBJ2-1; D may be TRBD1 (6 bases). Trimming took 4 bases from V and 2 from J, leaving 15 bases between them. The length of the CDR3 is 15 residues. Per germline, CDR1 DFQATT and CDR2 SNEGSKA (reference sequence). CDR3 residues: CSATSYRDPYNEQFF. CDR3 coding DNA: TGCAGTGCTACCAGTTACAGGGACCCCTACAATGAGCAGTTCTTC.

This clonotype was seen more than once but under ten times. The rearrangement uses TRBV20-1 and TRBJ1-1, with D tentatively TRBD1 (5 bases). The germline gives CDR1 DFQATT, CDR2 SNEGSKA (reference sequence). V was pared by 3 bases and J by 9 bases, with 11 bases between. The CDR3 length is 11 residues. CDR3 sequence: CSASLGRQAFF. The CDR3 nucleotides read TGCAGTGCTAGTCTGGGACGTCAAGCTTTCTTT.

The J gene is TRBJ2-7, the V gene TRBV18; 9 bases are a match to TRBD2. The germline gives CDR1 KGHSH, CDR2 LQKENI. CDR3 length equals 18 residues. V dropped 2 bases and J dropped 2; count of bases not matched to a gene: 13. The CDR3 DNA follows: TGTGCCAGCTCACCAAGAAACTCTAGCGGGAATCGGACCTACGAGCAGTACTTC. It encodes CASSPRNSSGNRTYEQYF. Based on the CDR3 plus reference TRBV18 and TRBJ2-7, the full variable domain is NAGVMQNPRHLVRRRGQEARLRCSPMKGHSHVYWYRQLPEEGLKFMVYLQKENIIDESGMPKERFSAEFPKEGPSILRIQQVVRGDSAAYFCASSPRNSSGNRTYEQYFGPGTRLTVT.

Of note for this clonotype: A read error is likely, as this CDR3 ends without the conserved phenylalanine or tryptophan. This rearrangement joins TRBV27 to TRBJ2-2; D call uncertain. This CDR3 spans 13 amino acids. From germline, CDR1 is MNHEY and CDR2 SMNVEV (reference sequence). Trimming cost V 2 bases and J 5 bases, with 6 bases left between them. For the CDR3, the DNA is TGTGCCAGCAGTTTAGTTGGAACCGGGGAGCTGTTTTCT. Translation: CASSLVGTGELFS.

Comment on this clonotype: Possible read error: a much larger clone is one base away. The V and J genes are TRBV27 and TRBJ1-6, with D perhaps matching TRBD1 (6 bases). The CDR3 is 15 residues long. Germline V CDR1 and CDR2: MNHEY, SMNVEV (reference sequence). The CDR3 DNA reads as TGTGCCAGCTCCGACCGGGGGGCTAGTAATCCACCCCTCCACTTT. This translates into CASSDRGASNPPLHF.

This clonotype showed up many times. V usage is TRBV7-9 and J usage is TRBJ2-2; D is possibly TRBD1 (5 bases). This CDR3 is built from 17 residues. Germline V lookup: CDR1 SEHNR, CDR2 FQNEAQ (reference sequence). Trimming removed 3 bases at V and 0 bases at J, with 14 bases between. The CDR3 is CASSLGQINANTGELFF. The CDR3 DNA follows: TGTGCCAGCAGCTTGGGGCAGATTAACGCGAACACCGGGGAGCTGTTTTTT.

The table lists this clonotype with a few counts. The V gene is TRBV5-6, the J gene TRBJ2-3, with D possibly matching TRBD2 (5 bases). V gave up 4 bases and J gave up 2 bases, with 11 bases separating them. CDR1 is SGHDT and CDR2 is YYEEEE in the germline V gene. The CDR3 loop spans 14 amino acids. The CDR3 DNA is TGTGCCAGCAGCCCATGGACTTACACAGATACGCAGTATTTT. It encodes CASSPWTYTDTQYF.

The chain combines TRBV7-3 with TRBJ2-7; TRBD2 agrees at 15 bases. With V trimmed by 5 bases and J by 6 bases, 17 bases remained unmatched. The CDR3 has 19 amino acids. Germline lookup yields CDR1 SGHTA and CDR2 FQGTGA. CDR3 coding DNA: TGTGCCAGCAGCCTCCACTTCGGACTAGCGGGAGGGGTCGGAGGCGAGCAGTACTTC. Its translation: CASSLHFGLAGGVGGEQYF.

This clonotype has ten or more counts. J is TRBJ2-2 and V is TRBV15, with TRBD2 matching 10 bases. Germline V gene sequence: CDR1 LNHNV, CDR2 YYDKDF (reference sequence). Trimming cost V 4 bases and J 5 bases; bases outside gene matches: 7. The CDR3 is 16 residues long. This CDR3 is CATSTLLAGDTGELFF. For the CDR3, the DNA is TGTGCCACCAGCACCCTCCTAGCGGGAGATACCGGGGAGCTGTTTTTT.

CDR3 protein: CASSYSGTVPYEQYF. The DNA of the CDR3 is TGTGCCAGCAGTTACTCCGGGACAGTCCCCTACGAGCAGTACTTC. The gene calls are TRBV6-5 and TRBJ2-7, with 7 bases fitting TRBD1. Germline lookup yields CDR1 MNHEY and CDR2 SVGAGI. CDR3 length: 15 amino acids. Trimming took 0 bases from V and 2 from J; bases not matched to a gene: 4.

This clonotype was found a few times. This chain joins TRBV6-1 and TRBJ2-1; D could derive from TRBD1 or TRBD2 (5 bases each). Trimming cost V 5 bases and J 9 bases, with 17 bases left between them. Germline V gene lookup returns CDR1 MNHNS and CDR2 SASEGT. The CDR3 sequence is 14 residues long. This CDR3 reads CASSYLGETSEQFF. Written as DNA, the CDR3 is TGTGCCAGCAGTTATTTAGGGGAAACTAGTGAGCAGTTCTTC.

The V and J genes are TRBV6-5 and TRBJ2-7; 13 positions match TRBD2. J was trimmed by 2 bases and V by 3 bases; bases with no gene match: 4. This CDR3 spans 16 amino acids. Germline V gene sequence: CDR1 MNHEY, CDR2 SVGAGI. CDR3 in amino acids: CASSYAGLAGPYEQYF. CDR3 in DNA: TGTGCCAGCAGTTATGCGGGACTAGCGGGACCCTACGAGCAGTACTTC.

This clonotype was recorded at least ten times. The chain is built from TRBV2 and TRBJ2-5; D is undetermined. This CDR3 region has 15 residues. The germline gives CDR1 SNHLY, CDR2 FYNNEI. V lost 7 bases and J lost 1, with 16 bases in between. In nucleotides, the CDR3 is TGTGCCAGCATTAGGCCGTCATTGCGCCAAGAGACCCAGTACTTC. It specifies CASIRPSLRQETQYF.

This clonotype has ten or more counts. V is TRBV3-1 and J is TRBJ2-1; TRBD2 aligns across 8 bases. The V gene's germline CDR1 is LGHDT and CDR2 YNNKEL (reference sequence). Unmatched junction bases numbered 5, after V lost 4 bases and J lost 3 bases. The CDR3 totals 15 residues. The CDR3 coding sequence is TGTGCCAGCAGCCTCACAACTAGCGGCTACAATGAGCAGTTCTTC. This encodes CASSLTTSGYNEQFF.

This clonotype was seen ten or more times. The J gene is TRBJ1-1, the V gene TRBV7-9; 10 bases are a match to TRBD1. Germline CDR1 and CDR2: SEHNR and FQNEAQ (reference sequence). The CDR3 extends over 20 amino acids. Germline trimming cut 7 bases from V and 1 base from J; bases unmatched to any gene: 21. The CDR3 protein is CASNDEGFWDRGHPNTEAFF. CDR3 bases: TGTGCCAGCAACGATGAGGGCTTTTGGGACAGGGGACACCCGAACACTGAAGCTTTCTTT.

This clonotype was counted only a few times. This sequence joins TRBV9 and TRBJ1-1; no definite D call. The CDR3 length is 14 residues. Germline CDR1 SGDLS, CDR2 YYNGEE. V gave up 4 bases and J gave up 4 bases, with 14 bases separating them. The CDR3 DNA follows: TGTGCCAGCAGCCCAAGGGTGCGGGGCACTGAAGCTTTCTTT. This encodes CASSPRVRGTEAFF.

This clonotype was seen more than once but under ten times. The chain employs TRBV28 and TRBJ2-3; 9 nucleotides match TRBD2. Germline V gene lookup returns CDR1 MDHEN and CDR2 SYDVKM. The CDR3 extends over 16 amino acids. V dropped 6 bases and J dropped 6; count of bases not matched to a gene: 13. CDR3 in DNA: TGTGCCAGCAGCCCTCCTTGGGCGGGAGGGCGGGATACGCAGTATTTT. Translation gives CASSPPWAGGRDTQYF.

In this sample, this clonotype turned up many times. This chain links TRBV11-2 with TRBJ2-3; TRBD1 might be the D (6 bases). The CDR3 runs to 14 residues. Germline CDR1 is SGHAT and CDR2 is FQNNGV. Trimming removed 3 bases from V and 4 bases from J, with 11 bases in between. In DNA form, the CDR3 reads TGTGCCAGCAGCTTCGCAGGGGTTTCAGATACGCAGTATTTT. Protein: CASSFAGVSDTQYF.

This clonotype was observed many times. This chain joins TRBV14 and TRBJ2-7, with D perhaps given as TRBD1 or TRBD2 (5 bases each). Germline CDR1 is SGHDN and CDR2 is FVKESK. The V gene lost 6 bases and the J gene lost 0 bases, with 15 bases spanning the gap. This CDR3 is 15 amino acids long. CDR3 sequence (DNA): TGTGCCAGCAGAGGGGTTGGCGAGGGCTCCTACGAGCAGTACTTC. It translates to CASRGVGEGSYEQYF.

This clonotype was counted many times. The genes are TRBV12-3 or TRBV12-4 and TRBJ2-1, with 7 bases fitting TRBD2. CDR3 size: 17 residues. Trimming took 3 bases from V and 0 from J; bases not matched to a gene: 8. Here the CDR3 DNA reads TGTGCCAGCAGTTTCGCCGTACTAGCGTCCTCCTACAATGAGCAGTTCTTC. Translated: CASSFAVLASSYNEQFF.